This passage covers 26 T cell receptor beta chains from one sample sequenced in a study of CD8 T cells in ankylosing spondylitis. Antigen specificity for these receptors is unknown. General study findings and limits: Fewer than 10 highly homologous variants formed a TCR beta motif that appeared characteristic of ankylosing spondylitis blood.

MiXCR, run by TCRdb on the 5' RACE reads, gives a single entry per CDR3 protein. The sample gives tens of thousands of distinct CDR3 sequences, approximately 9.6% of which show up once; approximately 29% is in the top ten. Sequencing was performed on blood, either unsorted or a sorted T cell fraction (not recorded which). These receptor sequences come from a male donor with ankylosing spondylitis.

This clonotype was observed many times. The chain uses TRBV15 and TRBJ2-1; 8 bases align to TRBD2. CDR1 is LNHNV, CDR2 YYDKDF, per germline (reference sequence). The CDR3 has 16 residues. J gave up 7 bases and V 5 bases, and 13 bases lay outside the gene matches. DNA for the CDR3: TGTGCCACCAGCTCCGGACCCTACGGACTAGCTAATGAGCAGTTCTTC. Its protein product is CATSSGPYGLANEQFF.

The rearrangement joins TRBV29-1 to TRBJ2-1; D is perhaps TRBD1 (6 bases). This CDR3 region has 12 residues. V was shortened by 5 bases and J by 9 bases, with 14 bases between the two germline ends. The germline gives CDR1 SQVTM, CDR2 ANQGSEA. For the CDR3, the DNA is TGCAGCGTTTCTCAGGGGTCCACTGAGCAGTTCTTC. Amino acids: CSVSQGSTEQFF.

In its sample, this clonotype was seen many times. CDR3 loop: CASSLEAGNTDTQYF. The DNA of the CDR3 is TGTGCCAGCAGCTTAGAAGCGGGGAACACAGATACGCAGTATTTT. The V gene is TRBV13, the J gene TRBJ2-3; 7 bases are shared with TRBD2. This CDR3 contains 15 residues. Germline V gene lookup returns CDR1 PRHDT and CDR2 FYEKMQ (reference sequence). V was clipped by 1 base and J by 2 bases; unmatched bases: 3.

In its sample, this clonotype was seen many times. The chain recombines TRBV12-3 or TRBV12-4 with TRBJ2-1; TRBD2 agrees at 7 bases. The CDR3 covers 14 residues. V was pared by 1 base and J by 10 bases, with 7 bases of the junction left unmatched. The CDR3 reads CASSLGTRGLEQFF. The CDR3 nucleotides are TGTGCCAGCAGTTTAGGGACTAGGGGCCTCGAGCAGTTCTTC.

This clonotype was observed many times. This sequence joins TRBV9 and TRBJ2-7, with 14 bases matching TRBD2. V shed 7 bases and J 7 bases; nucleotides not matched to a gene: 7. This CDR3 contains 14 residues. The V gene's germline CDR1 is SGDLS and CDR2 YYNGEE. CDR3 sequence (DNA): TGTGCCAGCGTCGGGACTAGCGGGAGCGAAGAGCAGTACGTC. As protein: CASVGTSGSEEQYV.

The V gene is TRBV27, the J gene TRBJ1-1; 7 positions agree with TRBD1. The junction had 4 bases not matched to a gene; V was cut back by 6 bases and J by 0 bases. In germline, CDR1 is MNHEY, CDR2 SMNVEV (reference sequence). The CDR3 length is 14 residues. CDR3 nucleotides: TGTGCCAGCAGCCCGACAGGGATGAACACTGAAGCTTTCTTT. Translated, it gives CASSPTGMNTEAFF.

This clonotype has a handful of counts. The J gene is TRBJ1-1, the V gene TRBV5-1, with D possibly being TRBD1 (6 bases). The germline V and J ends were trimmed by 0 bases and 0 bases, with 9 bases remaining between them. The CDR3 is made up of 15 amino acids. In germline, CDR1 is SGHRS, CDR2 YFSETQ. CDR3 sequence reads: CASSLGQGLNTEAFF. The CDR3 DNA reads TGCGCCAGCAGCTTGGGGCAGGGGTTGAACACTGAAGCTTTCTTT.

This clonotype appeared many times. The CDR3: CASSFTPYSNQPQHF. The DNA for the CDR3 is TGTGCCAGCAGTTTTACTCCATATAGCAATCAGCCCCAGCATTTT. The chain joins TRBV27 to TRBJ1-5; D is unclear. There are 15 residues in the CDR3. V was shortened by 3 bases and J by 0 bases, with 9 bases between the two germline ends. The germline CDR1 and CDR2 sequences are MNHEY and SMNVEV (reference sequence).

The V and J genes are TRBV11-2 and TRBJ2-2; 8 positions match TRBD2. The CDR3 spans 17 residues. The J segment lost 4 bases and the V segment lost 0 bases, leaving 7 bases of the junction unmatched. CDR1 SGHAT and CDR2 FQNNGV come from the germline V gene. CDR3 sequence: CASSLDDGRASTGELFF. The CDR3 nucleotides are TGTGCCAGCAGCTTAGACGACGGGAGGGCCAGCACCGGGGAGCTGTTTTTT.

This clonotype was detected a few times. The CDR3 loop reads CASTGGYETGELFF. CDR3 sequence (DNA): TGTGCCAGCACTGGCGGTTATGAAACCGGGGAGCTGTTTTTT. The chain employs TRBV9 and TRBJ2-2; D gene ambiguous. Germline V CDR1 and CDR2: SGDLS, YYNGEE. V dropped 6 bases and J dropped 5 bases, with 14 bases sitting between them. The CDR3 is 14 amino acids.

This clonotype was observed at least ten times. The J gene is TRBJ2-3, the V gene TRBV11-2; weak D call: TRBD2 (5 bases). V gave up 5 bases and J gave up 5 bases, with 14 bases separating them. Germline CDR1 reads SGHAT; CDR2 reads FQNNGV. The CDR3 sequence is 14 residues long. CDR3: CASSPGVRLDTQYF. DNA of the CDR3: TGTGCCAGCAGCCCCGGGGTTAGGCTAGATACGCAGTATTTT.

This clonotype was recorded at least ten times. This chain links TRBV27 with TRBJ2-1, with 10 nucleotides matching TRBD2. J was trimmed by 6 bases and V by 8 bases; bases with no gene match: 10. This CDR3 contains 15 residues. Germline CDR1 reads MNHEY; CDR2 reads SMNVEV (reference sequence). The CDR3 DNA follows: TGTGCCAGCGCGCTAGCGGGAGCCCCATTCAATGAGCAGTTCTTC. Translation: CASALAGAPFNEQFF.

This clonotype was seen more than once but under ten times. V usage is TRBV20-1 and J usage is TRBJ2-7; 10 bases line up with TRBD1. This CDR3 is 14 amino acids long. Germline CDR1 and CDR2: DFQATT and SNEGSKA (reference sequence). With 5 bases clipped from V and 3 bases from J, the junction kept 7 bases outside the gene matches. This chain's CDR3 is CSASGQGGNYEQYF. As DNA, the CDR3 is TGCAGTGCTTCCGGACAGGGGGGGAACTACGAGCAGTACTTC.

The rearrangement links TRBV14 to TRBJ2-1; 14 bases are shared with TRBD2. CDR1 is SGHDN and CDR2 is FVKESK in the germline V gene. The CDR3 has 17 residues. V trimming: 1 base; J trimming: 2 bases; junction bases outside the gene matches: 1. CDR3 coding DNA: TGTGCCAGCAGCCAAGGACTAGCGGGAGGGGCCTACAATGAGCAGTTCTTC. This codes for CASSQGLAGGAYNEQFF. The variable domain in full, with the rest retrieved from reference TRBV14 and TRBJ2-1, is EAGVTQFPSHSVIEKGQTVTLRCDPISGHDNLYWYRRVMGKEIKFLLHFVKESKQDESGMPNNRFLAERTGGTYSTLKVQPAELEDSGVYFCASSQGLAGGAYNEQFFGPGTRLTVL.

This chain joins TRBV24-1 and TRBJ2-5; TRBD2 aligns across 14 bases. J lost 4 bases, V lost 10 bases, and 4 bases had no gene match. This CDR3 spans 14 amino acids. CDR1 is KGHDR, CDR2 SFDVKD, per germline. DNA for the CDR3: TGTGCCACTGGGACTAGCGGGAGTTCAGAGACCCAGTACTTC. Its translation: CATGTSGSSETQYF.

At least ten counts were recorded for this clonotype. This chain uses TRBV7-9 with TRBJ2-2; D call uncertain. V lost 4 bases and J 0 bases, leaving 9 bases between the germline ends. Germline V gives CDR1 SEHNR, CDR2 FQNEAQ (reference sequence). This CDR3 has 15 residues. CDR3 loop: CASSSLGANTGELFF. As DNA, the CDR3 is TGTGCCAGCAGCTCCCTAGGCGCGAACACCGGGGAGCTGTTTTTT.

This clonotype has ten or more counts. The J gene is TRBJ2-1, the V gene TRBV11-1; 10 nucleotides line up with TRBD2. The CDR3 is 18 amino acids. The junction had 16 bases not matched to a gene; V was cut back by 5 bases and J by 6 bases. Per germline, CDR1 SGHAT and CDR2 FQDESV (reference sequence). The CDR3 protein is CASSTRLAGRQGLNEQFF. CDR3 DNA sequence: TGTGCCAGCAGCACCCGACTAGCGGGCCGCCAGGGGCTCAATGAGCAGTTCTTC.

The chain combines TRBV3-1 with TRBJ1-1; 8 bases agree with TRBD1. The CDR3 runs to 14 residues. With 0 bases clipped from V and 6 bases from J, the junction kept 3 bases outside the gene matches. The germline V gene encodes CDR1 LGHDT and CDR2 YNNKEL (reference sequence). CDR3 protein: CASSQDRGHPEAFF. The CDR3 nucleotides read TGTGCCAGCAGCCAAGACAGGGGGCACCCTGAAGCTTTCTTT.

The chain joins TRBV12-3 or TRBV12-4 to TRBJ1-2; 7 positions match TRBD1. Trimming took 5 bases from V and 6 from J; bases not matched to a gene: 15. The CDR3 runs to 16 residues. The CDR3 here is CASSGIHSGGIDGYTF. The CDR3 DNA follows: TGTGCCAGCAGTGGCATCCATTCAGGGGGGATAGATGGCTACACCTTC.

The rearrangement uses TRBV29-1 and TRBJ2-1; D gene unclear. The ends were cut back, 3 bases at V and 6 bases at J, with 9 bases in the middle. Per the germline V gene, CDR1 is SQVTM and CDR2 is ANQGSEA. The CDR3 contains 12 residues. The CDR3 DNA reads as TGCAGCGTTGATCACCCCCCCAATGAGCAGTTCTTC. Amino acids: CSVDHPPNEQFF.

This clonotype was detected a few times. The chain has TRBV20-1 and TRBJ2-5, with TRBD1 identical over 7 bases. V was clipped by 6 bases and J by 2 bases; unmatched bases: 6. CDR3 length equals 13 residues. Germline V CDR1 and CDR2: DFQATT, SNEGSKA (reference sequence). DNA of the CDR3: TGCAGTGCCACCCGGGACAGACAAGAGACCCAGTACTTC. This sequence encodes CSATRDRQETQYF.

At least ten counts were recorded for this clonotype. The gene calls are TRBV11-2 and TRBJ2-1, with D tentatively TRBD1 (5 bases). V lost 3 bases and J 1 base, leaving 10 bases between the germline ends. From germline, CDR1 is SGHAT and CDR2 FQNNGV. CDR3 size: 15 residues. The CDR3 reads CASSFAGSSYNEQFF. CDR3 sequence (DNA): TGTGCCAGCAGCTTTGCAGGGTCATCCTACAATGAGCAGTTCTTC.

This clonotype was detected a few times. This sequence joins TRBV7-2 and TRBJ1-2; D perhaps matches TRBD1 (6 bases). This CDR3 is 15 amino acids long. The V gene lost 3 bases and the J gene lost 0 bases, with 11 bases spanning the gap. Looked up from germline, CDR1 is SGHTA and CDR2 is FQGNSA. CDR3 sequence reads: CASSFGTPSNYGYTF. The DNA for the CDR3 is TGTGCCAGCAGCTTCGGGACACCCTCTAACTATGGCTACACCTTC.

The chain employs TRBV7-9 and TRBJ2-2, with 12 bases fitting TRBD2. This CDR3 contains 17 residues. The germline gives CDR1 SEHNR, CDR2 FQNEAQ (reference sequence). V lost 5 bases and J lost 0; bases outside the gene matches: 4. CDR3 in amino acids: CASSRTSGVANTGELFF. The CDR3 nucleotides read TGTGCCAGCAGCAGGACTAGCGGGGTCGCGAACACCGGGGAGCTGTTTTTT.

The chain joins TRBV19 to TRBJ1-5, with unresolved D. Between the trimmed V and J ends, which lost 1 base and 8 bases, there was a span of 6 bases. The CDR3 covers 12 residues. The germline V gene has CDR1 LNHDA and CDR2 SQIVND (reference sequence). The CDR3 region is CASSIVTEPQHF. For the CDR3, the DNA is TGTGCCAGTAGTATAGTAACCGAGCCCCAGCATTTT. The full variable domain, its missing parts supplied by reference TRBV19 and TRBJ1-5, is DGGITQSPKYLFRKEGQNVTLSCEQNLNHDAMYWYRQDPGQGLRLIYYSQIVNDFQKGDIAEGYSVSREKKESFPLTVTSAQKNPTAFYLCASSIVTEPQHFGDGTRLSIL.

This clonotype showed up many times. The gene calls are TRBV12-3 or TRBV12-4 and TRBJ2-3, with 9 bases that match TRBD2. The CDR3 length is 15 residues. The ends lost 5 bases at V and 4 bases at J; junction bases unmatched: 7. The DNA of the CDR3 is TGTGCCAGCAGTGAGACTAGCGGAAGGGCAGATACGCAGTATTTT. This translates into CASSETSGRADTQYF.